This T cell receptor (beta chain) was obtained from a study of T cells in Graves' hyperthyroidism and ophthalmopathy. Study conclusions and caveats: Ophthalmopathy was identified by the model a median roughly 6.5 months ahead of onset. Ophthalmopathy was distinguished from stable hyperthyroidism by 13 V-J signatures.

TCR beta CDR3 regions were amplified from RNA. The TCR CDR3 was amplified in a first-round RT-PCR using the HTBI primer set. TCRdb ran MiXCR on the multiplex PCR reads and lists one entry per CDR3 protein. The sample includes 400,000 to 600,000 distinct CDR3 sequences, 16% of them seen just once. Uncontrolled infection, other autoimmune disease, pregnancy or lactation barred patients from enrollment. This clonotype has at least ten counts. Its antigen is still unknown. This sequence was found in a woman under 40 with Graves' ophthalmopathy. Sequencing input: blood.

CDR3 region: CASSSSSRAGAYEQYF. CDR3 nucleotide sequence: TGTGCCAGCAGCTCCAGCAGCCGGGCGGGTGCCTACGAGCAGTACTTC. The V gene is TRBV13, the J gene TRBJ2-7; D might be TRBD2 (5 bases). CDR1 is PRHDT, CDR2 FYEKMQ, per germline (reference sequence). The CDR3 sequence is 16 residues long. V was trimmed by 4 bases and J by 2 bases, leaving 18 bases between them.